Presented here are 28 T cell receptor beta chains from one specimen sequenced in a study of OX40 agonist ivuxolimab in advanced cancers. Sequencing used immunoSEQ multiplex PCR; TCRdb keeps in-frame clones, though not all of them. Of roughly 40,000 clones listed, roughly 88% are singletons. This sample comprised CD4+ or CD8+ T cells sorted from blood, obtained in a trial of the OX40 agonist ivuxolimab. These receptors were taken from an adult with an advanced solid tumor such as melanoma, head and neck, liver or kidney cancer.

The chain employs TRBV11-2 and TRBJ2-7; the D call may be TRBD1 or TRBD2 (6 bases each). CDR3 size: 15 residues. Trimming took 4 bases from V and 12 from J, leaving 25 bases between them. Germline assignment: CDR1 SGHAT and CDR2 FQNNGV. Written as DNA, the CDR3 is TGTGCCAGCAGCTCCCATTTCACCGGGACACCGGGACTGTACTTC. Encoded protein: CASSSHFTGTPGLYF.

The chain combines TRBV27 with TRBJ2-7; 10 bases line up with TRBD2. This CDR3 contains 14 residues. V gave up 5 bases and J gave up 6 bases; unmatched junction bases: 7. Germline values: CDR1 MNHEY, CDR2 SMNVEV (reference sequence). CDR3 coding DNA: TGTGCCAGCAGTCTTGGGACTAGCGTACGCGAGCAGTACTTC. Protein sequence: CASSLGTSVREQYF.

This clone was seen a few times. This CDR3 is CASSQSSRPTGELFF. DNA of the CDR3: TGTGCCAGCAGCCAATCTTCTAGACCCACCGGGGAGCTGTTTTTT. This sequence joins TRBV14 and TRBJ2-2; D is unclear. Germline V lookup: CDR1 SGHDN, CDR2 FVKESK. There are 15 residues in the CDR3. The V and J ends lost 2 bases and 4 bases respectively, with 11 bases between them.

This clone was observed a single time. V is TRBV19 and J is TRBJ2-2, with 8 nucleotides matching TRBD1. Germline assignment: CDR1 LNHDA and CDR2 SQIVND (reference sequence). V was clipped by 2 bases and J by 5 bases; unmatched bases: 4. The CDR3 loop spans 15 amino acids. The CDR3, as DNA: TGTGCCAGTAGTATATCGACAGGGGTAACCGGGGAGCTGTTTTTT. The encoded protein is CASSISTGVTGELFF.

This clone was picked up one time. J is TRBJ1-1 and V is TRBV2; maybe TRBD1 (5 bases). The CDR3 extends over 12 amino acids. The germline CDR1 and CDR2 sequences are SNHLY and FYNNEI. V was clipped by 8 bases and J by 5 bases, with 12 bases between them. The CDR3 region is CASGEDKTEAFF. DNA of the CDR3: TGTGCCAGCGGAGAGGACAAAACTGAAGCTTTCTTT.

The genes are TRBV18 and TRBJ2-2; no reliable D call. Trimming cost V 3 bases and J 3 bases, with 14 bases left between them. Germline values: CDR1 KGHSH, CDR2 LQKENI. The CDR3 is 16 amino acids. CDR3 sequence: CASSPLQNSDTGELFF. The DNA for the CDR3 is TGTGCCAGCTCACCCCTACAAAACTCGGACACCGGGGAGCTGTTTTTT.

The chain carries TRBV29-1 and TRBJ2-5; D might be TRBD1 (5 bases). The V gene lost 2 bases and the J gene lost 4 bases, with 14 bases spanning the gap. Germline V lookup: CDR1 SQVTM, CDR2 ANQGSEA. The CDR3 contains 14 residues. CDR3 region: CSVEPARATETQYF. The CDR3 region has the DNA TGCAGCGTTGAACCAGCCAGGGCAACAGAGACCCAGTACTTC.

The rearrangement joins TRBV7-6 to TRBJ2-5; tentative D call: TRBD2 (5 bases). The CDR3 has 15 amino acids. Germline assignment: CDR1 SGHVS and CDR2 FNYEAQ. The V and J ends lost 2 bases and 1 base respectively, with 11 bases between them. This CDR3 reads CASSLQESGQETQYF. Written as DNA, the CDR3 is TGTGCCAGCAGCTTACAGGAGAGCGGCCAAGAGACCCAGTACTTC.

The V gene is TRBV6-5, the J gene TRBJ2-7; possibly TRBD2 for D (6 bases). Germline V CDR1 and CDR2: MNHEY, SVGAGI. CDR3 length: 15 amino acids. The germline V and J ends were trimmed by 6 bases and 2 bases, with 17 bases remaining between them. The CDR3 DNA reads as TGTGCCAGCAGACAGACCGGGACTGGAACCTACGAGCAGTACTTC. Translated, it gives CASRQTGTGTYEQYF.

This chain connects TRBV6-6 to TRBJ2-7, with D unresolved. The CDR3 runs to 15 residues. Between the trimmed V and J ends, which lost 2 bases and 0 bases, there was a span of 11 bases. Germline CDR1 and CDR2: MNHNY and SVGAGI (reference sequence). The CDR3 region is CASSYGGFFSYEQYF. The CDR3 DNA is TGTGCCAGCAGTTACGGTGGGTTTTTCTCCTACGAGCAGTACTTC.

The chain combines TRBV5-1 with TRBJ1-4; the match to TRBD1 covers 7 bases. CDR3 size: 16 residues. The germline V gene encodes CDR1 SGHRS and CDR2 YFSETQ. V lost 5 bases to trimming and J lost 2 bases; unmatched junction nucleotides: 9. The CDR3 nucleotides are TGCGCCAGCAGTTCGGAGGGGGCGTCGACTAATGAAAAACTGTTTTTT. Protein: CASSSEGASTNEKLFF.

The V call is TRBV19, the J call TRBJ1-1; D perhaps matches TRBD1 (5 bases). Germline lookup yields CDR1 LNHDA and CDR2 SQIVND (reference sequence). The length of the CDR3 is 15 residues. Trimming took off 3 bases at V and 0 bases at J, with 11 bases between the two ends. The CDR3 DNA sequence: TGTGCCAGTAGTATCCCGGGACGAATGAACACTGAAGCTTTCTTT. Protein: CASSIPGRMNTEAFF.

The chain's CDR3 is CSAPGNTEAFF. The CDR3 nucleotides read TGCAGTGCACCGGGGAACACTGAAGCTTTCTTT. V usage is TRBV20-1 and J usage is TRBJ1-1; no firm D call. Per the germline V gene, CDR1 is DFQATT and CDR2 is SNEGSKA (reference sequence). This CDR3 region has 11 residues. V was clipped by 6 bases and J by 1 base, with 6 bases between them.

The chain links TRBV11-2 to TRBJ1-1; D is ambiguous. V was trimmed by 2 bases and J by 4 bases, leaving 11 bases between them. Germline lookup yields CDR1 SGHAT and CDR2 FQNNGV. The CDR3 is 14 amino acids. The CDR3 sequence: CASSLLHTGTEAFF. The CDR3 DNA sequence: TGTGCCAGCAGCTTACTACATACGGGCACTGAAGCTTTCTTT.

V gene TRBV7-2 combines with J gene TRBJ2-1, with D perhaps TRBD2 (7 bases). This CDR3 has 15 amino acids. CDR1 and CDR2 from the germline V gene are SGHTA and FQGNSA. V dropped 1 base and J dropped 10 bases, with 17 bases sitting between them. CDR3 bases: TGTGCCAGCAGCTTAGGGCTAGCGGTGGGGGCGGAGCAGTTCTTC. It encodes CASSLGLAVGAEQFF.

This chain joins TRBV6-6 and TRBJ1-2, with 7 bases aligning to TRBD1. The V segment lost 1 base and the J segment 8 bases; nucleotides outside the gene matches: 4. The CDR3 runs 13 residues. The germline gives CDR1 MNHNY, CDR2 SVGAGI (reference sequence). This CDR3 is CASSYFTGEGYTF. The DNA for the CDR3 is TGTGCCAGCAGTTACTTTACAGGGGAGGGCTACACCTTC.

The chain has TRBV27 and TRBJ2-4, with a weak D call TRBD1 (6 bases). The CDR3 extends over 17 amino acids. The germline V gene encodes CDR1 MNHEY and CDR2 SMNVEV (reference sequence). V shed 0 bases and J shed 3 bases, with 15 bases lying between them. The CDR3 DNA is TGTGCCAGCAGTTTATCTCGGCTTGACAGGATCAAAAACATTCAGTACTTC. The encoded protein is CASSLSRLDRIKNIQYF.

CDR3 nucleotide sequence: TGCGCCAGCAGCTGGCGGGACAGCGGGAACACCGGGGAGCTGTTTTTT. It is translated as CASSWRDSGNTGELFF. The V gene is TRBV5-1, the J gene TRBJ2-2, with a possible D match to TRBD1 (7 bases). The CDR3 runs to 16 residues. Trimming removed 3 bases at V and 1 base at J, with 13 bases between. CDR1 is SGHRS and CDR2 is YFSETQ in the germline V gene.

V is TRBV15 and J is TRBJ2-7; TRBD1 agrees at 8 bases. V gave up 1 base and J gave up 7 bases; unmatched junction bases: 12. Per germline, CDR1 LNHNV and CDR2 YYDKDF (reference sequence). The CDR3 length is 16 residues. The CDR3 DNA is TGTGCCACCAGCAGAGCCCGCAGGGGGCTATCGGGAGAGCAGTACTTC. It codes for CATSRARRGLSGEQYF.

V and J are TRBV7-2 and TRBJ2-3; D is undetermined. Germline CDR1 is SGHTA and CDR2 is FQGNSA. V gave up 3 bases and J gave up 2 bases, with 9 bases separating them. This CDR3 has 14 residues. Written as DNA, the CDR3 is TGTGCCAGCAGCTTTGGCGCCTTCACAGATACGCAGTATTTT. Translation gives CASSFGAFTDTQYF.

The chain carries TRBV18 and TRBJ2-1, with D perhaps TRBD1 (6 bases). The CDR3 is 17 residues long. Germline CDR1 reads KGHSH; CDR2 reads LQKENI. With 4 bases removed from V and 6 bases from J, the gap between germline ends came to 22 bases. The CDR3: CASSLAQGSGDSNEQFF. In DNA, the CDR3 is TGTGCCAGCTCACTTGCTCAGGGGAGCGGCGATAGCAATGAGCAGTTCTTC. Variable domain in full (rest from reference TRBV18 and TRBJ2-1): NAGVMQNPRHLVRRRGQEARLRCSPMKGHSHVYWYRQLPEEGLKFMVYLQKENIIDESGMPKERFSAEFPKEGPSILRIQQVVRGDSAAYFCASSLAQGSGDSNEQFFGPGTRLTVL.

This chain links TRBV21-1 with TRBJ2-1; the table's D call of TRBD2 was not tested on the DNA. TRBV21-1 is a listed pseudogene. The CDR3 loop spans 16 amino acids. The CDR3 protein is CASSKVEAGGPGEQFF. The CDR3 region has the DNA TGTGCCAGCAGCAAAGTAGAAGCGGGAGGGCCGGGTGAGCAGTTCTTC.

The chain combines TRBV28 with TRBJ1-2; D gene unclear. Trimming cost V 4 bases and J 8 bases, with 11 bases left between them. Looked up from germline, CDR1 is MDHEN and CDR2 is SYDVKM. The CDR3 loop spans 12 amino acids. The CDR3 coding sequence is TGTGCCAGCAGTTCGGATGTTCGGGGCTACACCTTC. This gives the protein CASSSDVRGYTF.

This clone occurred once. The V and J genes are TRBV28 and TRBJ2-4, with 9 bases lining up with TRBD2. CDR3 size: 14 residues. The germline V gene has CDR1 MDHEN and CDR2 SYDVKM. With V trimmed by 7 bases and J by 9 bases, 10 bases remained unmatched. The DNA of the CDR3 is TGTGCCAGCACCAGCGGGGGGTCCTCGGGCATTCAGTACTTC. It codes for CASTSGGSSGIQYF. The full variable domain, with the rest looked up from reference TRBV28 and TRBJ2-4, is DVKVTQSSRYLVKRTGEKVFLECVQDMDHENMFWYRQDPGLGLRLIYFSYDVKMKEKGDIPEGYSVSREKKERFSLILESASTNQTSMYLCASTSGGSSGIQYFGAGTRLSVL.

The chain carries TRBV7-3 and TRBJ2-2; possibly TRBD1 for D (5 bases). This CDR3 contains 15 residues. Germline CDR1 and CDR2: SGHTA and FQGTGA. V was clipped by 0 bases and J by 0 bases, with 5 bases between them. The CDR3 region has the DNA TGTGCCAGCAGCTTAACAGGGGCGAACACCGGGGAGCTGTTTTTT. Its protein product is CASSLTGANTGELFF. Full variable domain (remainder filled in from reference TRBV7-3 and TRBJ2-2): GAGVSQTPSNKVTEKGKYVELRCDPISGHTALYWYRQSLGQGPEFLIYFQGTGAADDSGLPNDRFFAVRPEGSVSTLKIQRTERGDSAVYLCASSLTGANTGELFFGEGSRLTVL.

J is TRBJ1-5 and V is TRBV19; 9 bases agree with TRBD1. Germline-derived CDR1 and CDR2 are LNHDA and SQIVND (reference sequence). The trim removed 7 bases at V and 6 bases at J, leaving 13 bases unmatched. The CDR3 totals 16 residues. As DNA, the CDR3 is TGTGCCAGTACCTCAGGTCGCCGGACAGGGGTTCAGCCCCAGCATTTT. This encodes CASTSGRRTGVQPQHF. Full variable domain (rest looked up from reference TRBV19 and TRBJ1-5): DGGITQSPKYLFRKEGQNVTLSCEQNLNHDAMYWYRQDPGQGLRLIYYSQIVNDFQKGDIAEGYSVSREKKESFPLTVTSAQKNPTAFYLCASTSGRRTGVQPQHFGDGTRLSIL.

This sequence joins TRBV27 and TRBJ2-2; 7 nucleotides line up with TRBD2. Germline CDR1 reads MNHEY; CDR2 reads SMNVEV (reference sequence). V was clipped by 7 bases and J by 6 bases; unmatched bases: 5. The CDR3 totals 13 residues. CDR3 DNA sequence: TGTGCCAGCATGAGGCGGGAGCCCGGGGAGCTGTTTTTT. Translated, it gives CASMRREPGELFF.

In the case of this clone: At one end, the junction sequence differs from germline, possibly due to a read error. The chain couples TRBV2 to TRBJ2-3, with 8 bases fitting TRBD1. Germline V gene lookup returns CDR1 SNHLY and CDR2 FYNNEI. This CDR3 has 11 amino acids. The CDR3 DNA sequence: TGTGCCAGCAGTCGACAGGGGTCCCGGTTTTTT. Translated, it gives CASSRQGSRFF.